This is a list of T cell receptor beta chains from one sample in a study of beta chain features in type 1 diabetes. Generated by immunoSEQ multiplex PCR, the TCRdb table keeps only in-frame clones and is missing some. The data hold 640,000 or so clones, with about an eighth observed a single time. Sequenced sample: naive CD4+ T cells from blood. The origin of the receptors is a man aged 18 to 29 with type 1 diabetes. The CDR3 runs from the conserved cysteine through the conserved F or W. A D gene is named only where the DNA matches it firmly. Clone size appears in some rows only: once, few, many, or a class for an expanded clone.

CDR3aa | CDR3nt | j_gene | v_gene | abundance | d_gene
CASSLGSGANVLTF | TGTGCCAGCAGCTTAGGGTCTGGGGCCAACGTCCTGACTTTC | TRBJ2-6 | TRBV7-2 | - | -
CSVGSSNEQFF | TGCAGCGTTGGGTCCTCAAATGAGCAGTTCTTC | TRBJ2-1 | TRBV29-1 | - | -
CASSFDNRREQYF | TGTGCCAGCAGTTTCGATAACCGGCGCGAGCAGTACTTC | TRBJ2-7 | TRBV27 | few | -
CASSGRRGENNEQFF | TGTGCCAGCAGTGGCCGAAGGGGGGAAAACAATGAGCAGTTCTTC | TRBJ2-1 | TRBV6-1 | - | -
CASSSLTALDRRSNYGYTF | TGTGCCAGCAGCTCCCTGACGGCACTGGACAGACGGTCTAACTATGGCTACACCTTC | TRBJ1-2 | TRBV7-8 | - | -
CATSRAVNTEAFF | TGTGCCACCAGCAGAGCCGTGAACACTGAAGCTTTCTTT | TRBJ1-1 | TRBV15 | - | -
CASTGGSSSYNEQFF | TGTGCCAGCACTGGAGGATCGAGCTCCTACAATGAGCAGTTCTTC | TRBJ2-1 | TRBV2 | - | -
CASSFREVDTEAFF | TGTGCCAGCTCATTCAGGGAAGTCGACACTGAAGCTTTCTTT | TRBJ1-1 | TRBV18 | - | -
CASSFPYENTEAFF | TGTGCCAGCAGCTTCCCCTACGAGAACACTGAAGCTTTCTTT | TRBJ1-1 | TRBV7-9 | - | -
CASRGVSTDTQYF | TGCGCCAGCAGGGGCGTCAGCACAGATACGCAGTATTTT | TRBJ2-3 | TRBV10-2 | - | -
CASRHGLAGNTGELFF | TGTGCCAGCAGACACGGACTAGCGGGGAACACCGGGGAGCTGTTTTTT | TRBJ2-2 | TRBV11-1 | - | TRBD2
CASSPGPTNTGELFF | TGTGCCAGCAGCCCGGGGCCAACGAACACCGGGGAGCTGTTTTTT | TRBJ2-2 | TRBV7-2 | - | -
CASRPIPTGELFF | TGTGCCAGCAGACCAATTCCCACCGGGGAGCTGTTTTTT | TRBJ2-2 | TRBV2 | - | -
CATSRGSNEQFF | TGTGCCACCAGCAGAGGATCTAATGAGCAGTTCTTC | TRBJ2-1 | TRBV15 | - | -
CASSKVTGRQETQYF | TGTGCCAGCAGTAAAGTTACAGGGCGGCAAGAGACCCAGTACTTC | TRBJ2-5 | TRBV28 | few | -
CASSPTGRSETQYF | TGTGCCAGCAGCCCGACAGGTCGGAGCGAGACCCAGTACTTC | TRBJ2-5 | TRBV27 | few | -
CASTVSGDTYEQYF | TGTGCCAGCACTGTGTCGGGGGACACCTACGAGCAGTACTTC | TRBJ2-7 | TRBV11-2 | - | -
CASSFTLPGSTDTQYF | TGCGCCAGCAGCTTTACATTGCCGGGGAGCACAGATACGCAGTATTTT | TRBJ2-3 | TRBV5-1 | - | -
CASSDSQETQYF | TGTGCCAGCAGTGACAGTCAAGAGACCCAGTACTTC | TRBJ2-5 | TRBV2 | few | -
CASSHPDSGQGLHQPQHF | TGCGCCAGCAGTCACCCCGATTCGGGACAGGGTCTTCATCAGCCCCAGCATTTT | TRBJ1-5 | TRBV23-1 | - | TRBD1
CASSPPGQGTDTQYF | TGTGCCAGCAGCCCTCCGGGACAGGGCACAGATACGCAGTATTTT | TRBJ2-3 | TRBV7-9 | few | TRBD1
CASSLGALRETQYF | TGTGCCAGCAGCTTGGGGGCTCTACGTGAGACCCAGTACTTC | TRBJ2-5 | TRBV7-9 | few | -
CASSSRANEQFF | TGTGCCAGCAGTAGCCGGGCGAATGAGCAGTTCTTC | TRBJ2-1 | TRBV6-5 | few | -
CASSLQDPTYNEQFF | TGCGCCAGCAGCCTACAGGATCCCACCTACAATGAGCAGTTCTTC | TRBJ2-1 | TRBV5-1 | few | -